The present entry profiles one T cell receptor (beta chain) with its context. The antigen is unknown. The entry originates in a study of T cell responses to AZD1222 COVID-19 vaccine. This table comes from immunoSEQ multiplex PCR, and its TCRdb copy is limited to in-frame clones, with some not included. The sample contains roughly 140,000 clones, about 93% of which appear only once. CDR3 length equals 13 residues. Losses at the gene ends were 2 bases for V and 4 bases for J; bases not matched to a gene: 0. CDR1 SGHDN and CDR2 FVKESK come from the germline V gene. Study observations and caveats: Possibly, clonal diversity was underestimated; donors were largely white British and included more females. After two AZD1222 doses, spike-specific TCR breadth and depth rose versus day 0. Sampled repertoires all dated from after the peak T cell response.

The TCR comes from an adult in good health. Sequenced material: peripheral blood, taken on day 0 of AZD1222 vaccination. The rearrangement uses TRBV14 and TRBJ1-1; 8 bases align to TRBD1. The CDR3 nucleotides read TGTGCCAGCAGCCAAACAGGGGGCACTGAAGCTTTCTTT. As protein: CASSQTGGTEAFF.